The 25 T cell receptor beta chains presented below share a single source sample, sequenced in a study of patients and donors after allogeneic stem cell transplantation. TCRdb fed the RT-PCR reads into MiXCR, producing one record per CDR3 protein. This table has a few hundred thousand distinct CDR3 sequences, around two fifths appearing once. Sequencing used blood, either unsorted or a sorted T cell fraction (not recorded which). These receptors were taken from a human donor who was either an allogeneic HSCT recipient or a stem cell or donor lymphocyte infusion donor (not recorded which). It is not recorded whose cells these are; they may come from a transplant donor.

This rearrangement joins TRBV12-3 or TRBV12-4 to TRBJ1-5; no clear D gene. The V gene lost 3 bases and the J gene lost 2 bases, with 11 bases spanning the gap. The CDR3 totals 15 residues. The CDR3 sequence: CASSLRRLGNQPQHF. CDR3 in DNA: TGTGCCAGCAGTTTGCGTCGCTTGGGCAATCAGCCCCAGCATTTT.

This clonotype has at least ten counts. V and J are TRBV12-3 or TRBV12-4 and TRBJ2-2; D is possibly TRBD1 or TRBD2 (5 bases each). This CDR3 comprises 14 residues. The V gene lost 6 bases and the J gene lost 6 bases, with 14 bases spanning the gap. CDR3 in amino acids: CASRGDGSAGELFF. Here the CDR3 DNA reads TGTGCCAGCAGGGGGGACGGATCGGCCGGGGAGCTGTTTTTT.

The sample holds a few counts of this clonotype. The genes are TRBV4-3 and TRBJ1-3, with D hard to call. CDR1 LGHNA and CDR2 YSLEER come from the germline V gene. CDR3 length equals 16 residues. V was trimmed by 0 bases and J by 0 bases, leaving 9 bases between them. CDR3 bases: TGCGCCAGCAGCCAAGATCTTCACAGCTCTGGAAACACCATATATTTT. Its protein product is CASSQDLHSSGNTIYF.

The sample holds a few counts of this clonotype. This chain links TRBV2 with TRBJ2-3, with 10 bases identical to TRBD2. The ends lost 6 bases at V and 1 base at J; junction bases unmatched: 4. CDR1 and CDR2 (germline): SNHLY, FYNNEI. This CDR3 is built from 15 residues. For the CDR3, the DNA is TGTGCCAGCAGGAGGCTAGCGGGGGGCACAGATACGCAGTATTTT. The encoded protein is CASRRLAGGTDTQYF.

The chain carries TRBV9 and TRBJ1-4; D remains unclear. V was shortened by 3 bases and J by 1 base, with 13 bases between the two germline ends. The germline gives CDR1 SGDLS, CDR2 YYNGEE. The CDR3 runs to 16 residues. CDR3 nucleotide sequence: TGTGCCAGCAGCGCCCAGCCGCAGTTAACTAATGAAAAACTGTTTTTT. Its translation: CASSAQPQLTNEKLFF.

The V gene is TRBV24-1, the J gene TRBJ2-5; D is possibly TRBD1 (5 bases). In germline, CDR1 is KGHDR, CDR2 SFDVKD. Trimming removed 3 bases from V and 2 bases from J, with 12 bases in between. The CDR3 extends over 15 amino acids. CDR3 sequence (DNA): TGTGCCACCAGTGATGGCAGGGCACAACAAGAGACCCAGTACTTC. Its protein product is CATSDGRAQQETQYF.

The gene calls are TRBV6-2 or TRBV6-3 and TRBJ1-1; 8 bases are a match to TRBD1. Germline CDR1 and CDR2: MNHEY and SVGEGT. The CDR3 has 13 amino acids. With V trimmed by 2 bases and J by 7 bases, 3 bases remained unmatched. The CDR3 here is CASSYVGQVEAFF. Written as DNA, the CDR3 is TGTGCCAGCAGTTACGTGGGACAGGTTGAAGCTTTCTTT.

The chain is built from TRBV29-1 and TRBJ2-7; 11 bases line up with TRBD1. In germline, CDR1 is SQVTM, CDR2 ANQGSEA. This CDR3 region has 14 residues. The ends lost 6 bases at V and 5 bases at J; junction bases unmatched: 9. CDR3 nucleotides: TGCAGCGTCCAGGGGGACAGGGGGTCCCACGAGCAGTACTTC. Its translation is CSVQGDRGSHEQYF.

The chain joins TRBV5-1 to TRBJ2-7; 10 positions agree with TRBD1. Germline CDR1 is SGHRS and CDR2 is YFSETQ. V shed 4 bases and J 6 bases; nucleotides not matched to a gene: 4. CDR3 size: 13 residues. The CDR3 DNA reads TGCGCCAGCAGCCCGGACAGGGGGACCGAGCAGTACTTC. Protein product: CASSPDRGTEQYF.

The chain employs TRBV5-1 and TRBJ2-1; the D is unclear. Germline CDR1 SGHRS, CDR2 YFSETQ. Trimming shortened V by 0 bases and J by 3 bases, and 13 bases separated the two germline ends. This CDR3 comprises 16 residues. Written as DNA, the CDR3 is TGCGCCAGCAGCTTGGGTGTGACCCCACACTACAATGAGCAGTTCTTC. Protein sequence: CASSLGVTPHYNEQFF. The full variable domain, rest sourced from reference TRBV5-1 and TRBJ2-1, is KAGVTQTPRYLIKTRGQQVTLSCSPISGHRSVSWYQQTPGQGLQFLFEYFSETQRNKGNFPGRFSGRQFSNSRSEMNVSTLELGDSALYLCASSLGVTPHYNEQFFGPGTRLTVL.

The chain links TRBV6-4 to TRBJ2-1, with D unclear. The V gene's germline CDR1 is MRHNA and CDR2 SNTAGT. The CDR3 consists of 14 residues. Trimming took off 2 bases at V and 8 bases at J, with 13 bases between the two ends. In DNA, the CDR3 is TGTGCCAGCAGTGACAACAAGGGTGGGGATGAGCAGTTCTTC. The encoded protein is CASSDNKGGDEQFF.

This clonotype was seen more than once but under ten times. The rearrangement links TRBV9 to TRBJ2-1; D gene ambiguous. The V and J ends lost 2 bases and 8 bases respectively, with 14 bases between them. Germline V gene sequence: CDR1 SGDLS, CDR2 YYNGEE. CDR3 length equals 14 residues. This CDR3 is CASSVAPYSDEQFF. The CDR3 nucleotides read TGTGCCAGCAGCGTGGCCCCGTATAGTGATGAGCAGTTCTTC.

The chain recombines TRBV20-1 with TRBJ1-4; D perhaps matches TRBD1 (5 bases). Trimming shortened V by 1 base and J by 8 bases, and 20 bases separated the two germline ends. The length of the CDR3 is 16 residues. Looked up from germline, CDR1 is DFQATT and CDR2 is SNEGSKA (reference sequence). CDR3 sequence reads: CSARGPPGLTWEKLFF. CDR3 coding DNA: TGCAGTGCTAGAGGGCCCCCGGGACTTACGTGGGAAAAACTGTTTTTT.

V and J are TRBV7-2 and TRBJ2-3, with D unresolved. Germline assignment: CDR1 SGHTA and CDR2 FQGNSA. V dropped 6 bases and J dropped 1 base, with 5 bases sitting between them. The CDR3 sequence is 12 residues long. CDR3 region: CASRRGTDTQYF. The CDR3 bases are TGTGCCAGCAGAAGGGGCACAGATACGCAGTATTTT. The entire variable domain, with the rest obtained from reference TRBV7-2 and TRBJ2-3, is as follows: GAGVSQSPSNKVTEKGKDVELRCDPISGHTALYWYRQSLGQGLEFLIYFQGNSAPDKSGLPSDRFSAERTGGSVSTLTIQRTQQEDSAVYLCASRRGTDTQYFGPGTRLTVL.

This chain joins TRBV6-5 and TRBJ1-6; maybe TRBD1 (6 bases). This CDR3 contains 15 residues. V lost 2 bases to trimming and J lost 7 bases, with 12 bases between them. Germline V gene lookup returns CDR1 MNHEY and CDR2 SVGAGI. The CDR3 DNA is TGTGCCAGCAGTTACGGAACAGGGTGGAATTCACCCCTCCACTTT. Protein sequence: CASSYGTGWNSPLHF.

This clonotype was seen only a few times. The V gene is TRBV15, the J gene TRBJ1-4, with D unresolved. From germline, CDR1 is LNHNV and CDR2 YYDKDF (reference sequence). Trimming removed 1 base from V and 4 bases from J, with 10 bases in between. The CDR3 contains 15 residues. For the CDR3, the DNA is TGTGCCACCAGCAGAGCTAGGGTCTTTAATGAAAAACTGTTTTTT. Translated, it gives CATSRARVFNEKLFF.

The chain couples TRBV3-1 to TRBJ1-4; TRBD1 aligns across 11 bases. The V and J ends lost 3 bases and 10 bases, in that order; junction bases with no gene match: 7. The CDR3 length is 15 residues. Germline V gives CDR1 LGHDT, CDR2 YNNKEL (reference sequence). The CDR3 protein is CASSHLGQGETKLFF. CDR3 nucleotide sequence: TGTGCCAGCAGCCACTTGGGACAGGGGGAAACAAAACTGTTTTTT.

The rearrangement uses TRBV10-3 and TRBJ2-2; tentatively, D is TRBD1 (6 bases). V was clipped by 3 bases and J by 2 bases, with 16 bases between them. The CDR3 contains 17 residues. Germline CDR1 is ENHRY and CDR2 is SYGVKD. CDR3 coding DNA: TGTGCCATCAGTGACTCCCTCAGGACAGACAACACCGGGGAGCTGTTTTTT. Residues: CAISDSLRTDNTGELFF.

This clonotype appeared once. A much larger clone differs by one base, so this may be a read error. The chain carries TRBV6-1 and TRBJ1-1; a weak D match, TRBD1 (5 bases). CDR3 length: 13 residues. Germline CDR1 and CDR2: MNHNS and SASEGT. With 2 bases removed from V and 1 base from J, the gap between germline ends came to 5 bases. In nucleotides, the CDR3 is TGTGCCAGCAGTGAAAGGGGGAACACTGAAGCTTTCTTT. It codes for CASSERGNTEAFF.

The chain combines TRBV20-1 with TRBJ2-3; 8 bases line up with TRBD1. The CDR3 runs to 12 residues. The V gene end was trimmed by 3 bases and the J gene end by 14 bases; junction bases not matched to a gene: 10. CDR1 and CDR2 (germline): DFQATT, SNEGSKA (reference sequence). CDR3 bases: TGCAGTGCTAGGGGGGGACAGGCAAACGGGTATTTT. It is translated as CSARGGQANGYF.

CDR3 region: CASSLTGGSEKLFF. DNA for the CDR3: TGTGCCAGCAGCTTAACAGGGGGTAGTGAAAAACTGTTTTTT. This chain uses TRBV7-9 with TRBJ1-4; 8 nucleotides agree with TRBD1. The junction had 3 bases not matched to a gene; V was cut back by 2 bases and J by 7 bases. The germline V gene has CDR1 SEHNR and CDR2 FQNEAQ (reference sequence). The CDR3 is 14 residues long.

The CDR3 region has the DNA TGTGCCAGCAGTTTAACCCCGCAAACTGGCGAGACCCAGTACTTC. The encoded protein is CASSLTPQTGETQYF. The chain links TRBV12-3 or TRBV12-4 to TRBJ2-5; D remains unclear. V was pared by 2 bases and J by 5 bases, with 15 bases between. The CDR3 is 15 residues long.

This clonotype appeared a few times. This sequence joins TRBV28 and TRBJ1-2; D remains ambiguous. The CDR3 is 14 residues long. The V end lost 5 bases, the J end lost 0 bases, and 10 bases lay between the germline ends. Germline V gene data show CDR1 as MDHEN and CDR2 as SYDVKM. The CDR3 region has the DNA TGTGCCAGCAGTATCGACGGGTCTAACTATGGCTACACCTTC. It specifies CASSIDGSNYGYTF.

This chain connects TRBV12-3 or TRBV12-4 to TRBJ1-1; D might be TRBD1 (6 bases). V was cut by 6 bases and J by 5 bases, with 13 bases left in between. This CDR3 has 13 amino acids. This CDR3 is CASSPGRGTEAFF. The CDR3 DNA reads TGTGCCAGCAGCCCCGGGAGGGGGACTGAAGCTTTCTTT.

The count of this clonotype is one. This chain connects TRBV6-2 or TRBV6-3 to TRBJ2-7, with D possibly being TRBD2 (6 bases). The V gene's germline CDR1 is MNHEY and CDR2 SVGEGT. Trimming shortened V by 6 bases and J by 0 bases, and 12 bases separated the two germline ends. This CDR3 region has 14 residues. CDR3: CASSRDWSSYEQYF. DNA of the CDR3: TGTGCCAGCAGCCGGGACTGGAGCTCCTACGAGCAGTACTTC.